The present T cell receptor beta chain was sequenced within a study of shared clonotypes between healthy human individuals. Study findings and constraints: An expected dependence of interdonor clonotype sharing on sequencing depth was noted.

Profiled with immunoSEQ multiplex PCR; TCRdb holds only in-frame clones, not every one. The sample comprises 450,000 to 650,000 clones, around 78% of which are singletons, and around 12% rests with the top ten. V was pared by 2 bases and J by 3 bases, with 11 bases of the junction left unmatched. Germline V CDR1 and CDR2: GTSNPN, SVGIG (reference sequence). The CDR3 sequence is 18 residues long. About this clone: The antigen remains undetermined.

The donors, healthy adults who were HIV-negative, had experienced no recent acute infections or vaccinations. Unsorted samples, those not sorted, used about 90 million PBMCs for genomic DNA. Specimen: PBMCs. The gene calls are TRBV30 and TRBJ2-1; 12 positions agree with TRBD2. This sequence was found in a woman aged 35 to 49 in good health. Some clones in this sample may be carry-over from other donors' samples. In DNA form, the CDR3 reads TGTGCCTGGAGTCCCGGACTAGCGGGACATCCCCTCTACAATGAGCAGTTCTTC. Amino acids: CAWSPGLAGHPLYNEQFF. Full variable domain (rest looked up from reference TRBV30 and TRBJ2-1): SQTIHQWPATLVQPVGSPLSLECTVEGTSNPNLYWYRQAAGRGLQLLFYSVGIGQISSEVPQNLSASRPQDRQFILSSKKLLLSDSGFYLCAWSPGLAGHPLYNEQFFGPGTRLTVL.